Below are 22 T cell receptor beta chains sequenced from a single sample in a study of a mutant IDH1 vaccine in newly diagnosed glioma. Time point indicated: week 35, safety follow-up. All doses held 300 ug of mutant IDH1 20-mer peptide, with topical imiquimod. These receptors are not linked to any known antigen. Measured with immunoSEQ multiplex PCR; TCRdb has only the in-frame clones, and not every one. The top ten clones hold approximately 12% of a sample with about 72,000 clones, 84% of them seen once. The sample was PBMCs, taken from a glioma patient whose treatment included an IDH1 peptide vaccine. The receptors come from a man younger than 35 with glioma.

J is TRBJ1-6 and V is TRBV6-1, with 10 bases matching TRBD1. Germline CDR1 and CDR2: MNHNS and SASEGT. This CDR3 region has 14 residues. V was pared by 2 bases and J by 11 bases, with 3 bases of the junction left unmatched. As DNA, the CDR3 is TGTGCCAGCAGTGAACTGGACAGGGGGACACCCCTCCACTTT. Translation: CASSELDRGTPLHF.

The chain is built from TRBV10-2 and TRBJ2-1, with D perhaps TRBD1 (7 bases). The germline V gene encodes CDR1 WSHSY and CDR2 SAAADI. This CDR3 has 15 residues. V shed 7 bases and J shed 7 bases, with 20 bases lying between them. CDR3 in DNA: TGCGCCAGCAAGACCAGGGCAGGGGGGCAAAATGAGCAGTTCTTC. Protein: CASKTRAGGQNEQFF.

The chain employs TRBV19 and TRBJ1-4; 9 bases align to TRBD1. Per the germline V gene, CDR1 is LNHDA and CDR2 is SQIVND (reference sequence). This CDR3 is built from 15 residues. The trim removed 4 bases at V and 3 bases at J, leaving 3 bases unmatched. The CDR3 loop is CASSNRGLANEKLFF. CDR3 coding DNA: TGTGCCAGTAGTAACAGGGGGCTGGCTAATGAAAAACTGTTTTTT.

The chain couples TRBV11-2 to TRBJ2-7; D is possibly TRBD1 (5 bases). Germline lookup yields CDR1 SGHAT and CDR2 FQNNGV. The CDR3 spans 15 residues. V was shortened by 6 bases and J by 0 bases, with 15 bases between the two germline ends. DNA of the CDR3: TGTGCCAGCAGTCGTTTAGGGGCCCTCTCCTACGAGCAGTACTTC. Protein product: CASSRLGALSYEQYF.

This clone was seen only a few times. The CDR3 region has the DNA TGTGCCAGTAGGAGAAACAGGGGAGAAGGCACTGAAGCTTTCTTT. Amino acids: CASRRNRGEGTEAFF. The V gene is TRBV19, the J gene TRBJ1-1; 7 positions match TRBD1. Germline V gives CDR1 LNHDA, CDR2 SQIVND (reference sequence). With 6 bases clipped from V and 4 bases from J, the junction kept 11 bases outside the gene matches. This CDR3 comprises 15 residues.

This clone was counted once. The chain links TRBV18 to TRBJ2-3; TRBD2 matches at 9 bases. J was trimmed by 3 bases and V by 4 bases; bases with no gene match: 11. The V gene's germline CDR1 is KGHSH and CDR2 LQKENI. This CDR3 has 17 amino acids. Here the CDR3 DNA reads TGTGCCAGCTCACGAATCCAGAATAGCGGGGGAACAGATACGCAGTATTTT. The encoded protein is CASSRIQNSGGTDTQYF.

The CDR3 sequence is CASHFTGLANTEAFF. The CDR3 DNA reads as TGTGCCTCGCATTTCACGGGACTCGCGAACACTGAAGCTTTCTTT. The V call is TRBV30, the J call TRBJ1-1, with D perhaps TRBD1 (5 bases). Trimming left V 7 bases short and J 1 base short, with 19 bases between. This CDR3 comprises 15 residues. Germline V CDR1 and CDR2: GTSNPN, SVGIG (reference sequence).

The chain couples TRBV27 to TRBJ2-1, with 13 positions matching TRBD2. The CDR3 has 13 residues. Germline V CDR1 and CDR2: MNHEY, SMNVEV (reference sequence). The J segment lost 14 bases and the V segment lost 5 bases, leaving 6 bases of the junction unmatched. This CDR3 is CASSAGLAGDEFF. Written as DNA, the CDR3 is TGTGCCAGCAGTGCTGGACTAGCGGGAGATGAGTTCTTC.

With respect to this clone: The junction departs from the called germline gene at one end, perhaps through a read error. This sequence joins TRBV7-9 and TRBJ1-1, with D uncertain. CDR1 SEHNR and CDR2 FQNEAQ come from the germline V gene (reference sequence). The CDR3 totals 15 residues. For the CDR3, the DNA is TGTGCCAGCAGCTTAGTGGAGGGAGTGAAAACTGAAGCTTTCTTT. This encodes CASSLVEGVKTEAFF. The complete variable domain, with remaining parts taken from reference TRBV7-9 and TRBJ1-1, reads DTGVSQNPRHKITKRGQNVTFRCDPISEHNRLYWYRQTLGQGPEFLTYFQNEAQLEKSRLLSDRFSAERPKGSFSTLEIQRTEQGDSAMYLCASSLVEGVKTEAFFGQGTRLTVV.

V and J are TRBV30 and TRBJ2-7; 9 nucleotides agree with TRBD2. This CDR3 is 14 amino acids long. From germline, CDR1 is GTSNPN and CDR2 SVGIG (reference sequence). V shed 3 bases, J shed 5 bases, and the junction held 8 bases outside the gene matches. CDR3 protein: CAWSVAGVGDEQYF. Here the CDR3 DNA reads TGTGCCTGGAGCGTAGCGGGAGTCGGGGACGAGCAGTACTTC. Drawing the rest from reference TRBV30 and TRBJ2-7, the complete variable domain is SQTIHQWPATLVQPVGSPLSLECTVEGTSNPNLYWYRQAAGRGLQLLFYSVGIGQISSEVPQNLSASRPQDRQFILSSKKLLLSDSGFYLCAWSVAGVGDEQYFGPGTRLTVT.

The chain uses TRBV9 and TRBJ2-5, with TRBD1 matching 9 bases. V was clipped by 2 bases and J by 5 bases; unmatched bases: 7. Germline V CDR1 and CDR2: SGDLS, YYNGEE. The CDR3 runs 15 residues. CDR3 amino acids: CASSVLTGGLETQYF. The CDR3 coding sequence is TGTGCCAGCAGCGTTCTAACAGGGGGCCTCGAGACCCAGTACTTC.

The chain is built from TRBV7-6 and TRBJ2-1; a possible D gene is TRBD2 (5 bases). The CDR3 is 15 residues long. Germline V CDR1 and CDR2: SGHVS, FNYEAQ. Deletions cut 1 base from V and 3 bases from J, with 10 bases between. The CDR3 spells CASSLGGSYYNEQFF. Here the CDR3 DNA reads TGTGCCAGCAGCTTAGGAGGGTCCTACTACAATGAGCAGTTCTTC.

The sample holds a few counts of this clone. The chain has TRBV5-1 and TRBJ1-1; no clear D. Trimming shortened V by 0 bases and J by 7 bases, and 7 bases separated the two germline ends. Germline V CDR1 and CDR2: SGHRS, YFSETQ. The CDR3 consists of 12 residues. In DNA, the CDR3 is TGCGCCAGCAGCTTGGGGGCACATGAAGCTTTCTTT. Translated, it gives CASSLGAHEAFF. Filled out from reference TRBV5-1 and TRBJ1-1, the complete variable domain reads KAGVTQTPRYLIKTRGQQVTLSCSPISGHRSVSWYQQTPGQGLQFLFEYFSETQRNKGNFPGRFSGRQFSNSRSEMNVSTLELGDSALYLCASSLGAHEAFFGQGTRLTVV.

The chain combines TRBV7-9 with TRBJ2-7; 10 bases agree with TRBD2. Germline V gene lookup returns CDR1 SEHNR and CDR2 FQNEAQ (reference sequence). V dropped 11 bases and J dropped 7; count of bases not matched to a gene: 11. The CDR3 is 13 amino acids. DNA for the CDR3: TGTGCCGTAAGCGGGAGGGCCCTGCGGGAGCAGTACTTC. Translating it yields CAVSGRALREQYF.

This chain connects TRBV28 to TRBJ2-7; 7 nucleotides line up with TRBD1. After removal of 6 bases from V and 7 bases from J, the junction contained 15 bases not matched to a gene. The CDR3 is 15 amino acids. Germline V lookup: CDR1 MDHEN, CDR2 SYDVKM. This chain's CDR3 is CASRSDKRDSVEQYF. In nucleotides, the CDR3 is TGTGCCAGCAGATCCGATAAAAGGGACAGTGTGGAGCAGTACTTC.

The chain is built from TRBV4-3 and TRBJ2-1; D remains unclear. The ends were cut back, 0 bases at V and 9 bases at J, with 3 bases in the middle. This CDR3 contains 11 residues. Germline V gives CDR1 LGHNA, CDR2 YSLEER. The DNA of the CDR3 is TGCGCCAGCAGCCAAGAGGGTGAGCAGTTCTTC. It codes for CASSQEGEQFF.

Here the CDR3 reads CASSLYGGNTIYF. The DNA for the CDR3 is TGTGCCAGCAGTCTCTATGGGGGAAACACCATATATTTT. This chain uses TRBV6-5 with TRBJ1-3; D unresolved. Between the trimmed V and J ends, which lost 5 bases and 4 bases, there was a span of 9 bases. Per the germline V gene, CDR1 is MNHEY and CDR2 is SVGAGI. The CDR3 length is 13 residues.

The chain has TRBV6-6 and TRBJ1-4; D is unresolved. The V end was cut by 0 bases, the J end by 0 bases, with 8 bases between. The CDR3 runs 16 residues. The germline V gene has CDR1 MNHNY and CDR2 SVGAGI (reference sequence). The CDR3 DNA reads TGTGCCAGCAGTTACTCGGTGATTGCAACTAATGAAAAACTGTTTTTT. Protein sequence: CASSYSVIATNEKLFF.

The sample holds one count of this clone. The V call is TRBV4-1, the J call TRBJ2-2; D uncertain. The CDR3 is 18 residues long. The germline V gene has CDR1 MGHRA and CDR2 YSYEKL. Trimming took 2 bases from V and 4 from J, leaving 20 bases between them. The CDR3 bases are TGCGCCAGCAGCCAACTAGAGGTCTTTTCAAGTAGCACCGGGGAGCTGTTTTTT. It yields the protein CASSQLEVFSSSTGELFF.

The chain recombines TRBV4-2 with TRBJ2-2; 8 positions agree with TRBD1. The CDR3 length is 15 residues. V was clipped by 6 bases and J by 3 bases; unmatched bases: 6. CDR1 LGHNA and CDR2 YNFKEQ come from the germline V gene. CDR3 in DNA: TGTGCCAGCAGGATGGACAGGGAAGACACCGGGGAGCTGTTTTTT. Its protein product is CASRMDREDTGELFF.

The J gene is TRBJ1-3, the V gene TRBV4-3; D is undetermined. Looked up from germline, CDR1 is LGHNA and CDR2 is YSLEER. The CDR3 runs 14 residues. V lost 0 bases and J lost 3, with 6 bases in between. The CDR3 DNA sequence: TGCGCCAGCAGCCAAGAAGCTCTTGGAAACACCATATATTTT. This gives the protein CASSQEALGNTIYF.

The chain employs TRBV9 and TRBJ1-4, with TRBD1 matching 7 bases. The CDR3 runs 14 residues. In germline, CDR1 is SGDLS, CDR2 YYNGEE. Trimming removed 2 bases from V and 8 bases from J; junction bases left unmatched: 6. CDR3 coding DNA: TGTGCCAGCAGCGTGAACAGGGGAGGGGAAAAACTGTTTTTT. It encodes CASSVNRGGEKLFF.